This is a list of T cell receptor beta chains from one sample in a study of a mutant IDH1 vaccine in newly diagnosed glioma. TCRdb's table, derived via immunoSEQ multiplex PCR, lists solely in-frame clones and lacks some. The data show some 48,000 clones, over 60% seen once. Their specific antigens are unknown. Source: PBMCs, taken from a glioma patient whose treatment included an IDH1 peptide vaccine. The receptors here all came from a man aged 35 to 55 with glioma. Each CDR3 is given with its conserved first and last residue.

j_call: TRBJ2-1
v_call: TRBV19
cdr3_aa: CASSTPEGSSYNEQFF

j_call: TRBJ2-7
v_call: TRBV28
cdr3_aa: CASQSMGSYEQYF

j_call: TRBJ2-3
v_call: TRBV7-9
cdr3_aa: CASSSDDRDTQYF

j_call: TRBJ2-7
v_call: TRBV11-2
cdr3_aa: CASSLGTSGYYEQYF

j_call: TRBJ2-1
v_call: TRBV4-3
cdr3_aa: CASSPGWGPLNEQFF

j_call: TRBJ2-6
v_call: TRBV6-1
cdr3_aa: CASSVSRVPGANVLTF

j_call: TRBJ1-5
v_call: TRBV5-5
cdr3_aa: CASSLALQLNQPQHF

j_call: TRBJ1-4
v_call: TRBV11-2
cdr3_aa: CASSPTQGAANEKLFF

j_call: TRBJ1-1
v_call: TRBV4-1
cdr3_aa: CASSQAGNTEAFF

j_call: TRBJ2-1
v_call: TRBV6-5
cdr3_aa: CASSSERPTSNEQFF

j_call: TRBJ2-7
v_call: TRBV27
cdr3_aa: CASSLEGRQYF

j_call: TRBJ1-5
v_call: TRBV7-9
cdr3_aa: CASSLAGREVQPQHF

j_call: TRBJ1-1
v_call: TRBV19
cdr3_aa: CASSMTVKDTEAFF

j_call: TRBJ1-1
v_call: TRBV6-6
cdr3_aa: CASTWTELNTEAFF

j_call: TRBJ2-5
v_call: TRBV18
cdr3_aa: CASSPGLGETQYF

j_call: TRBJ2-5
v_call: TRBV2
cdr3_aa: CASSGGWEGETQYF

j_call: TRBJ2-1
v_call: TRBV7-9
cdr3_aa: CASSLTPGQWNGEQFF